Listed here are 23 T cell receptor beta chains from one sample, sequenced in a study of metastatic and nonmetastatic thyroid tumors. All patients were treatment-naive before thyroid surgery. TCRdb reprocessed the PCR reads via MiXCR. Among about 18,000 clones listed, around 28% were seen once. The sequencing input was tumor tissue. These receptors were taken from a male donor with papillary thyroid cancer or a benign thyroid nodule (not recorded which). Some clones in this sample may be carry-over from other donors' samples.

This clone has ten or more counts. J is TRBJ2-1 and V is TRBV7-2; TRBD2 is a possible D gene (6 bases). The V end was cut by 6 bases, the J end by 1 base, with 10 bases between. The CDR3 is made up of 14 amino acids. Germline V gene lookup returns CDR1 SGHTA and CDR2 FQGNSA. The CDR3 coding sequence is TGTGCCAGCAGGCGCCGGGGGTCCTACAATGAGCAGTTCTTC. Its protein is CASRRRGSYNEQFF. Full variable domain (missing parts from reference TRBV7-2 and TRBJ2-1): GAGVSQSPSNKVTEKGKDVELRCDPISGHTALYWYRQSLGQGLEFLIYFQGNSAPDKSGLPSDRFSAERTGGSVSTLTIQRTQQEDSAVYLCASRRRGSYNEQFFGPGTRLTVL.

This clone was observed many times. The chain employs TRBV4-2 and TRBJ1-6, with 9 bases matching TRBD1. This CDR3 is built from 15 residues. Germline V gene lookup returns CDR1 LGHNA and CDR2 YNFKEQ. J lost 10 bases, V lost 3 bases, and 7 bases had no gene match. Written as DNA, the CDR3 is TGTGCCAGCAGCCAGCCGGGACAGGGTATGTCACCCCTCCACTTT. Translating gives CASSQPGQGMSPLHF.

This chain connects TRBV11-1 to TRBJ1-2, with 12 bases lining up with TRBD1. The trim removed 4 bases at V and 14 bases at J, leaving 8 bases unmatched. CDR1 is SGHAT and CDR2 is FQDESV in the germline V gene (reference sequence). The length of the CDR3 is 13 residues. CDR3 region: CASSYRDRGQRTF. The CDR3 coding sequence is TGTGCCAGCAGCTACCGGGACAGGGGGCAAAGGACCTTC.

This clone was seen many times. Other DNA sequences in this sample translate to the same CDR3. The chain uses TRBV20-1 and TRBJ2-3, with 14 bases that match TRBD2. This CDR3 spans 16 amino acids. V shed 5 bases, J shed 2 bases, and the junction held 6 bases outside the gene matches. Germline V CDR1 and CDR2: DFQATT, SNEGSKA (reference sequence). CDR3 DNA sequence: TGCAGTGCTTCTAGACTAGCGGGGGGGCTCACAGATACGCAGTATTTT. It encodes CSASRLAGGLTDTQYF.

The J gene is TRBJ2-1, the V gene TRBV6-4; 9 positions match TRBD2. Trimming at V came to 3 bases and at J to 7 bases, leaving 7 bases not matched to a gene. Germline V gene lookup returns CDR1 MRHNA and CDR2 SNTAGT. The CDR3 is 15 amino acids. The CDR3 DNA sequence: TGTGCCAGCAGTGATTATGTAGCGGGGGTTAATGAGCAGTTCTTC. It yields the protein CASSDYVAGVNEQFF.

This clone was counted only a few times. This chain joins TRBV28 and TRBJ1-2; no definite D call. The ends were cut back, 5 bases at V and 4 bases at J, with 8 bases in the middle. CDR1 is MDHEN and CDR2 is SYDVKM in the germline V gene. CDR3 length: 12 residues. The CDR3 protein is CASSLRLYGYTF. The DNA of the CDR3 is TGTGCCAGCAGTCTGCGCCTCTATGGCTACACCTTC.

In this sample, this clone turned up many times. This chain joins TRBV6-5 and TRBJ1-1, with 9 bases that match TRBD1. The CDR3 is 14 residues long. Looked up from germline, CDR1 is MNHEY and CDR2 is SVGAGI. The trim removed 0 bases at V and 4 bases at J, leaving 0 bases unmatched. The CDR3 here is CASSYSTGGTEAFF. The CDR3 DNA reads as TGTGCCAGCAGTTACTCGACAGGGGGCACTGAAGCTTTCTTT.

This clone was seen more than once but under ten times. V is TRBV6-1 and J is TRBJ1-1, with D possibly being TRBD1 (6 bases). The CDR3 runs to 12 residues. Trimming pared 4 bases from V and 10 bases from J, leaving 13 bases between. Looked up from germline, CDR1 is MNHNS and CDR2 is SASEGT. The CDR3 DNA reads TGTGCCAGCAGTGGGACAGTAGAGGGAGCTTTCTTT. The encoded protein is CASSGTVEGAFF.

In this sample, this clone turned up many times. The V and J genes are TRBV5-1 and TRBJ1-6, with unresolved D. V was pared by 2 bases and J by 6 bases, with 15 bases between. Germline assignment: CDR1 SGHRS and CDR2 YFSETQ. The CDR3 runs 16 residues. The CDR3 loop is CASSLRSGLTNSPLHF. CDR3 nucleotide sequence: TGCGCCAGCAGCTTAAGGTCCGGGTTGACTAATTCACCCCTCCACTTT. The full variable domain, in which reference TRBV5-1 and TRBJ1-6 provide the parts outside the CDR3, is KAGVTQTPRYLIKTRGQQVTLSCSPISGHRSVSWYQQTPGQGLQFLFEYFSETQRNKGNFPGRFSGRQFSNSRSEMNVSTLELGDSALYLCASSLRSGLTNSPLHFGNGTRLTVT.

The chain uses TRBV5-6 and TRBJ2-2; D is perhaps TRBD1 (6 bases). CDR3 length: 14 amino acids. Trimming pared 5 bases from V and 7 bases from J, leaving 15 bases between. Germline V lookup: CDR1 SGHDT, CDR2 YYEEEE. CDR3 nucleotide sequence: TGTGCCAGCAGGGACAGCAATCAGAACGGGGAGCTGTTTTTT. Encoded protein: CASRDSNQNGELFF.

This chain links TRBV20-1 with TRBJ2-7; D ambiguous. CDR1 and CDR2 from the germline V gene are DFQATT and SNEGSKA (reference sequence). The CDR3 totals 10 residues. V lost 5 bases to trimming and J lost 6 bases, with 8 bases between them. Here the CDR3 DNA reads TGCAGTGCTTTAATCTGCGAGCAGTACTTC. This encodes CSALICEQYF.

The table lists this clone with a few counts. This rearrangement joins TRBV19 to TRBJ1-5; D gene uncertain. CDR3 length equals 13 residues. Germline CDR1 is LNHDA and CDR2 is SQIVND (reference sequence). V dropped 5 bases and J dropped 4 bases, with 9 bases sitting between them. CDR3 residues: CASSSSRNQPQHF. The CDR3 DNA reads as TGTGCCAGTAGTTCTAGCAGGAATCAGCCCCAGCATTTT.

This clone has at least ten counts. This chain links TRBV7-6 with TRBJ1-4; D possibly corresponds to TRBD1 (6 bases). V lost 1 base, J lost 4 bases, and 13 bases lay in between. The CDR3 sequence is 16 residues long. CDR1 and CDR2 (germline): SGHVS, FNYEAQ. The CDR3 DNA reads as TGTGCCAGCAGCTTAGGGGCAGGGGTCCATAATGAAAAACTGTTTTTT. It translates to CASSLGAGVHNEKLFF.

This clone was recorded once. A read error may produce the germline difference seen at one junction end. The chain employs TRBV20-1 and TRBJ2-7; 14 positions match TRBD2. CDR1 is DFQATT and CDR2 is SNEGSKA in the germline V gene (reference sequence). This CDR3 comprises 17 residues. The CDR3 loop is CGANGLAGGPPPYEHYF. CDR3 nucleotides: TGCGGTGCTAACGGACTAGCGGGAGGCCCTCCTCCCTACGAGCATTACTTC.

The CDR3 sequence: CASSVKGYEQYF. Here the CDR3 DNA reads TGTGCCAGCAGTGTTAAGGGCTACGAGCAGTACTTC. The chain employs TRBV2 and TRBJ2-7; D unclear. Germline CDR1 SNHLY, CDR2 FYNNEI. The CDR3 spans 12 residues. Trimming removed 4 bases at V and 3 bases at J, with 7 bases between.

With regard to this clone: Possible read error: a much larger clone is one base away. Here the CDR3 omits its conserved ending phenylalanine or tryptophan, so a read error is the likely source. The CDR3 bases are TGTGCCAGCTCAAACGGAAGGGCAAATGAGCAGTTCTCC. Amino acid sequence: CASSNGRANEQFS. The chain carries TRBV18 and TRBJ2-1; no clear D. This CDR3 has 13 amino acids. The germline CDR1 and CDR2 sequences are KGHSH and LQKENI. V lost 5 bases to trimming and J lost 7 bases, with 12 bases between them.

CDR3 protein: CASRDRGGNTEAFF. The CDR3 DNA is TGTGCCAGTAGAGACCGAGGGGGGAACACTGAAGCTTTCTTT. The chain is built from TRBV19 and TRBJ1-1; TRBD1 is a possible D gene (6 bases). V lost 6 bases, J lost 1 base, and 12 bases lay in between. The CDR3 is 14 residues long. Germline CDR1 reads LNHDA; CDR2 reads SQIVND (reference sequence).

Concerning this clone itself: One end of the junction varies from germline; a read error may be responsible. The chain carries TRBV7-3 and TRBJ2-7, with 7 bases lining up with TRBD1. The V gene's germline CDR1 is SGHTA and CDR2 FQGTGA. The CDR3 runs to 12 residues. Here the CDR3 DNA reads TGTTCCCGCAGCAAGACAGGGTACGAGCCGTACTTC. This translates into CSRSKTGYEPYF.

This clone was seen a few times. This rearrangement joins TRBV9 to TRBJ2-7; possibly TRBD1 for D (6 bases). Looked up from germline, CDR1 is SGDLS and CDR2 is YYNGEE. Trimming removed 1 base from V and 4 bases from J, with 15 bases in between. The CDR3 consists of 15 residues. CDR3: CASSVSPNREYEQYF. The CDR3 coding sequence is TGTGCCAGCAGCGTATCTCCTAACAGGGAGTACGAGCAGTACTTC.

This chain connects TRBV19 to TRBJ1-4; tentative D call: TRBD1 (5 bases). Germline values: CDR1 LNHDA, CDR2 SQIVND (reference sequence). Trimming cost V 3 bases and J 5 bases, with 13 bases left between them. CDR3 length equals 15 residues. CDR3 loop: CASSIVRGLNEKLFF. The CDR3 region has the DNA TGTGCCAGTAGTATCGTGAGGGGCCTAAATGAAAAACTGTTTTTT.

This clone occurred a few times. DNA of the CDR3: TGTGCCAGCAGTTGTTCTCAGGCTGCCTATATGAACACTGAAGCTTTCTTT. Translation: CASSCSQAAYMNTEAFF. This rearrangement joins TRBV6-1 to TRBJ1-1; D gene unclear. The V gene's germline CDR1 is MNHNS and CDR2 SASEGT. The CDR3 sequence is 17 residues long. Trimming stripped 5 bases from V and 0 bases from J, with 19 bases between.

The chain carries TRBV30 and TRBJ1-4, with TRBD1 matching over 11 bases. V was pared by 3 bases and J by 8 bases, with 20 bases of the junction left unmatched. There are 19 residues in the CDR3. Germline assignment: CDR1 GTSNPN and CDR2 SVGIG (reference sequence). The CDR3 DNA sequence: TGTGCCTGGAGGCCCCAGCCGGGACAGGGGGGGTGGTTAGGCGAAAAACTGTTTTTT. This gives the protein CAWRPQPGQGGWLGEKLFF.

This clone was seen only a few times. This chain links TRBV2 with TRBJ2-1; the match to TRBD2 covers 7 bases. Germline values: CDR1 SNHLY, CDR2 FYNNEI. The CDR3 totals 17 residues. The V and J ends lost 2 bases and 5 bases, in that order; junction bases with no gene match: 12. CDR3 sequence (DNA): TGTGCCAGCAGTGAATGGGAGCGGGGTGGAATCGACAATGAGCAGTTCTTC. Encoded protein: CASSEWERGGIDNEQFF. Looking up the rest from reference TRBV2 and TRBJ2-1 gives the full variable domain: EPEVTQTPSHQVTQMGQEVILRCVPISNHLYFYWYRQILGQKVEFLVSFYNNEISEKSEIFDDQFSVERPDGSNFTLKIRSTKLEDSAMYFCASSEWERGGIDNEQFFGPGTRLTVL.